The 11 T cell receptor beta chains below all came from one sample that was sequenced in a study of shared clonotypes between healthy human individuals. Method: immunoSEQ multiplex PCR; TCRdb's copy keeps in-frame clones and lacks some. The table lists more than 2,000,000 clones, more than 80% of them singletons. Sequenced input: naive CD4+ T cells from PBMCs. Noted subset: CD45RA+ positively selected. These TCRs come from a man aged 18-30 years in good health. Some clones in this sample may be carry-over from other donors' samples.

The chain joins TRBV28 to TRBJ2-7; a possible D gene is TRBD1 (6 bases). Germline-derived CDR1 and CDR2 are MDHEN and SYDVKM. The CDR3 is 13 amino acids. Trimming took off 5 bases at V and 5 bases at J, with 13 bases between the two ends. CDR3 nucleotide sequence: TGTGCCAGCAGTCCGGGACAAGACCACGAGCAGTACTTC. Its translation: CASSPGQDHEQYF.

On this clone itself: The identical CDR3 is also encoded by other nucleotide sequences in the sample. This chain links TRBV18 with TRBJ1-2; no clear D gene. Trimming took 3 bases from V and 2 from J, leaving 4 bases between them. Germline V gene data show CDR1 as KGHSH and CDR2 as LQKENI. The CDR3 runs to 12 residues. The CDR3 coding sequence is TGTGCCAGCTCACCTCTGAACTATGGCTACACCTTC. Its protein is CASSPLNYGYTF. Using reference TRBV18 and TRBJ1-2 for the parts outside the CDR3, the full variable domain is NAGVMQNPRHLVRRRGQEARLRCSPMKGHSHVYWYRQLPEEGLKFMVYLQKENIIDESGMPKERFSAEFPKEGPSILRIQQVVRGDSAAYFCASSPLNYGYTFGSGTRLTVV.

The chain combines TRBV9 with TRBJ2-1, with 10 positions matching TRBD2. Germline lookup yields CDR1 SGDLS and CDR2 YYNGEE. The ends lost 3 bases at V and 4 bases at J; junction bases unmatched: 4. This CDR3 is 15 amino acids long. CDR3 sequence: CASSGTSGIYNEQFF. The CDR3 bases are TGTGCCAGCAGCGGCACTAGCGGGATATACAATGAGCAGTTCTTC.

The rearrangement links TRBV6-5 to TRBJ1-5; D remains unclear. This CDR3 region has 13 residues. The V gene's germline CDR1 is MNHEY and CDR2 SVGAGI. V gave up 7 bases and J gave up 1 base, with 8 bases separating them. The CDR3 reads CASIRASNQPQHF. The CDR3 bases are TGTGCCAGCATTAGGGCGAGCAATCAGCCCCAGCATTTT.

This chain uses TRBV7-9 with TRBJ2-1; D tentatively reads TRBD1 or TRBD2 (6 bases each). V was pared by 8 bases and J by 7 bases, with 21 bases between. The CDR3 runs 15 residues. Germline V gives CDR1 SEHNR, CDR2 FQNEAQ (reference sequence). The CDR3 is CASFHGGSTVNEQFF. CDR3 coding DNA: TGTGCCAGCTTCCACGGGGGCTCTACGGTGAATGAGCAGTTCTTC.

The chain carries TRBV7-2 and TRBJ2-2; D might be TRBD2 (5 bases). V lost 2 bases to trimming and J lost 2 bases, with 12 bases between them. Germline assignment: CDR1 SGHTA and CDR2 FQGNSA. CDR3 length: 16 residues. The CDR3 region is CASSLFPRLNTGELFF. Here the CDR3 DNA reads TGTGCCAGCAGCTTATTTCCCAGACTAAACACCGGGGAGCTGTTTTTT. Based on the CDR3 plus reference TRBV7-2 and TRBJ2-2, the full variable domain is GAGVSQSPSNKVTEKGKDVELRCDPISGHTALYWYRQSLGQGLEFLIYFQGNSAPDKSGLPSDRFSAERTGGSVSTLTIQRTQQEDSAVYLCASSLFPRLNTGELFFGEGSRLTVL.

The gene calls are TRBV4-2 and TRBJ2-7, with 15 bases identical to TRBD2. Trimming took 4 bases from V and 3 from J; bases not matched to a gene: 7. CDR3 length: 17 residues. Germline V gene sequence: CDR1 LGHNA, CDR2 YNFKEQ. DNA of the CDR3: TGTGCCAGCAGCCCTCAGGTGGGACTAGCGGGAGGCTACGAGCAGTACTTC. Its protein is CASSPQVGLAGGYEQYF.

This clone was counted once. This chain's CDR3 is CASRAGLAGETDTQYF. CDR3 DNA: TGTGCCAGCAGGGCAGGACTAGCGGGGGAAACAGATACGCAGTATTTT. This rearrangement joins TRBV2 to TRBJ2-3; 13 nucleotides agree with TRBD2. The junction had 6 bases not matched to a gene; V was cut back by 6 bases and J by 3 bases. The germline V gene encodes CDR1 SNHLY and CDR2 FYNNEI. The CDR3 length is 16 residues.

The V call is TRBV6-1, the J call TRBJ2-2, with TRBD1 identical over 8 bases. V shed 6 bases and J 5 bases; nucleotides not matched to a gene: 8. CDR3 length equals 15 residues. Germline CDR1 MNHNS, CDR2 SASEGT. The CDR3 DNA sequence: TGTGCCAGCAGGTTAGGACAGGGTGTTACCGGGGAGCTGTTTTTT. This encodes CASRLGQGVTGELFF.

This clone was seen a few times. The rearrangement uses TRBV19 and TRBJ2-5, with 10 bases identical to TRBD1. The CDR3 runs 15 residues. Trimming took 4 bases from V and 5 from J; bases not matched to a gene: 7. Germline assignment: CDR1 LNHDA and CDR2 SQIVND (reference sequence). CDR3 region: CASSNGQGESETQYF. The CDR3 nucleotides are TGTGCCAGTAGTAATGGACAGGGGGAGTCGGAGACCCAGTACTTC. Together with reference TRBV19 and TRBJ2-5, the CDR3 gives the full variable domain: DGGITQSPKYLFRKEGQNVTLSCEQNLNHDAMYWYRQDPGQGLRLIYYSQIVNDFQKGDIAEGYSVSREKKESFPLTVTSAQKNPTAFYLCASSNGQGESETQYFGPGTRLLVL.

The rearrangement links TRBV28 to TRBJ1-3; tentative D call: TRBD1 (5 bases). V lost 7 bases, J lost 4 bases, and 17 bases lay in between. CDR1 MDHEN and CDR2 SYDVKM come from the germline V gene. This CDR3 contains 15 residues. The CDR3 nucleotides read TGTGCCAGCAACCCAACGGGGGGGAGGGGAAACACCATATATTTT. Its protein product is CASNPTGGRGNTIYF.